The 16 T cell receptor beta chains below were found in one sample sequenced in a study of control samples from healthy donors and cancer patients (TCRdb year 2020). Library method: the immunoSEQ multiplex PCR assay. TCRdb holds this immuneACCESS table with in-frame rearrangements only. Some clones are missing; in checked studies, unresolved V genes explain under half, and the rest has no known cause. The sample includes 70,000 to 100,000 clones, with roughly 90% observed a single time. The ten largest make up under 2.5% of the sample. Sequencing used PBMCs. These receptors were obtained from a woman aged 55-75 years with head and neck cancer.

The chain is built from TRBV7-8 and TRBJ2-7, with D hard to call. V was shortened by 2 bases and J by 2 bases, with 13 bases between the two germline ends. The CDR3 covers 15 residues. CDR1 and CDR2 from the germline V gene are SGHVS and FQNEAQ. DNA for the CDR3: TGTGCCAGCAGCTTAAGTGCGACGGGCACCTACGAGCAGTACTTC. This encodes CASSLSATGTYEQYF. Full variable domain (rest looked up from reference TRBV7-8 and TRBJ2-7): GAGVSQSPRYKVAKRGQDVALRCDPISGHVSLFWYQQALGQGPEFLTYFQNEAQLDKSGLPSDRFFAERPEGSVSTLKIQRTQQEDSAVYLCASSLSATGTYEQYFGPGTRLTVT.

The chain carries TRBV6-1 and TRBJ2-7; 8 bases match TRBD1. Germline CDR1 reads MNHNS; CDR2 reads SASEGT. The V gene end was trimmed by 5 bases and the J gene end by 2 bases; junction bases not matched to a gene: 11. CDR3 length equals 16 residues. The CDR3 is CASSKEPGQVTYEQYF. CDR3 DNA sequence: TGTGCCAGCAGTAAAGAGCCGGGACAGGTAACCTACGAGCAGTACTTC.

The V gene is TRBV7-2, the J gene TRBJ1-1; the match to TRBD1 covers 7 bases. Germline CDR1 and CDR2: SGHTA and FQGNSA. The V segment lost 3 bases and the J segment 1 base; nucleotides outside the gene matches: 2. The CDR3 has 14 residues. CDR3 in amino acids: CASSFQGGNTEAFF. The CDR3 coding sequence is TGTGCCAGCAGCTTCCAGGGGGGGAACACTGAAGCTTTCTTT.

This clone was counted once. The chain recombines TRBV15 with TRBJ1-2; 7 bases line up with TRBD1. With 0 bases clipped from V and 4 bases from J, the junction kept 8 bases outside the gene matches. The CDR3 length is 16 residues. Per the germline V gene, CDR1 is LNHNV and CDR2 is YYDKDF (reference sequence). This CDR3 reads CATSRDLRGRGYGYTF. The CDR3 nucleotides read TGTGCCACCAGCAGAGATCTAAGGGGGCGCGGCTATGGCTACACCTTC.

The chain has TRBV2 and TRBJ1-1, with a tentative D call TRBD1 (5 bases). This CDR3 contains 13 residues. The germline V gene encodes CDR1 SNHLY and CDR2 FYNNEI. Trimming shortened V by 7 bases and J by 5 bases, and 14 bases separated the two germline ends. The CDR3 reads CASILGGKTEAFF. The CDR3 bases are TGTGCCAGCATTCTTGGGGGGAAGACTGAAGCTTTCTTT. The whole variable domain, remainder taken from reference TRBV2 and TRBJ1-1, is EPEVTQTPSHQVTQMGQEVILRCVPISNHLYFYWYRQILGQKVEFLVSFYNNEISEKSEIFDDQFSVERPDGSNFTLKIRSTKLEDSAMYFCASILGGKTEAFFGQGTRLTVV.

This clone was seen a few times. The rearrangement uses TRBV2 and TRBJ2-2; 8 positions agree with TRBD1. Germline loops: CDR1 SNHLY, CDR2 FYNNEI. The CDR3 is 14 residues long. The V gene end was trimmed by 8 bases and the J gene end by 6 bases; junction bases not matched to a gene: 8. CDR3 bases: TGTGCCAGCCGGGGAACAGGGGGAGCCGGGGAGCTGTTTTTT. Amino acid sequence: CASRGTGGAGELFF.

V is TRBV30 and J is TRBJ2-2, with TRBD1 matching 9 bases. Trimming cost V 8 bases and J 4 bases; bases outside gene matches: 5. The length of the CDR3 is 13 residues. Germline loops: CDR1 GTSNPN, CDR2 SVGIG (reference sequence). CDR3 in DNA: TGTGCCCGGGACAGGGATCGCACCGGGGAGCTGTTTTTT. Translating gives CARDRDRTGELFF.

CDR3 loop: CASRETVSSYNSPLHF. CDR3 sequence (DNA): TGTGCCAGCAGAGAGACAGTTAGCTCCTATAATTCACCCCTCCACTTT. The chain combines TRBV6-6 with TRBJ1-6; a weak D match, TRBD1 (5 bases). The V gene's germline CDR1 is MNHNY and CDR2 SVGAGI (reference sequence). This CDR3 contains 16 residues. The ends were cut back, 6 bases at V and 0 bases at J, with 12 bases in the middle.

This clone came up once. This chain connects TRBV5-6 to TRBJ1-6; D might be TRBD1 (6 bases). Germline assignment: CDR1 SGHDT and CDR2 YYEEEE. The CDR3 is 16 residues long. V lost 1 base and J lost 6, with 14 bases in between. The chain's CDR3 is CASSLLQDSPNSPLHF. As DNA, the CDR3 is TGTGCCAGCAGCTTGCTCCAGGACAGTCCTAATTCACCCCTCCACTTT.

The V gene is TRBV30, the J gene TRBJ2-1, with 12 bases fitting TRBD2. The CDR3 totals 11 residues. The J segment lost 15 bases and the V segment lost 5 bases, leaving 5 bases of the junction unmatched. Germline V gives CDR1 GTSNPN, CDR2 SVGIG (reference sequence). DNA of the CDR3: TGTGCCTGGGGACTAGCGGGAATTATGTTCTTC. Translation gives CAWGLAGIMFF.

CDR3 sequence (DNA): TGTGCCAGCAGCCCCAGGACAGGGGCCTATGGCTACACCTTC. This sequence encodes CASSPRTGAYGYTF. The chain uses TRBV7-2 and TRBJ1-2, with 9 bases identical to TRBD1. The trim removed 5 bases at V and 4 bases at J, leaving 5 bases unmatched. Germline CDR1 and CDR2: SGHTA and FQGNSA. This CDR3 region has 14 residues. Full variable domain (missing parts from reference TRBV7-2 and TRBJ1-2): GAGVSQSPSNKVTEKGKDVELRCDPISGHTALYWYRQSLGQGLEFLIYFQGNSAPDKSGLPSDRFSAERTGGSVSTLTIQRTQQEDSAVYLCASSPRTGAYGYTFGSGTRLTVV.

The genes are TRBV6-1 and TRBJ1-2; 7 bases match TRBD1. CDR1 MNHNS and CDR2 SASEGT come from the germline V gene. After removal of 6 bases from V and 3 bases from J, the junction contained 16 bases not matched to a gene. CDR3 length: 17 amino acids. CDR3: CASRELQGSSTYYGYTF. CDR3 nucleotide sequence: TGTGCCAGCAGAGAATTACAGGGGAGCTCAACATACTATGGCTACACCTTC.

This clone showed up just a few times. The chain is built from TRBV6-2 or TRBV6-3 and TRBJ2-3; the match to TRBD2 covers 12 bases. The J segment lost 7 bases and the V segment lost 4 bases, leaving 15 bases of the junction unmatched. Looked up from germline, CDR1 is MNHEY and CDR2 is SVGEGT. This CDR3 has 18 residues. As DNA, the CDR3 is TGTGCCAGCAGTTCGACTAGCGGGAGAGGGGGGTACCGGAATACGCAGTATTTT. Residues: CASSSTSGRGGYRNTQYF.

This sequence joins TRBV3-1 (or the pseudogene TRBV3-2) and TRBJ1-2; D is unresolved. Trimming removed 2 bases from V and 0 bases from J, with 10 bases in between. Germline V lookup: CDR1 LGHDT, CDR2 YNNKEL (reference sequence). This CDR3 has 15 amino acids. The DNA for the CDR3 is TGTGCCAGCAGCCAAATGTCGGGGACTAACTATGGCTACACCTTC. Its translation is CASSQMSGTNYGYTF.

The chain has TRBV7-2 and TRBJ1-4, with no clear D. V lost 4 bases and J 0 bases, leaving 18 bases between the germline ends. The CDR3 has 18 residues. Germline CDR1 and CDR2: SGHTA and FQGNSA. The CDR3 is CASSSHSGSAATNEKLFF. CDR3 DNA: TGTGCCAGCAGCTCACATAGCGGGTCGGCTGCAACTAATGAAAAACTGTTTTTT.

The chain couples TRBV6-2 or TRBV6-3 to TRBJ2-2; D is ambiguous. CDR1 is MNHEY, CDR2 SVGEGT, per germline. This CDR3 spans 14 amino acids. Trimming cost V 4 bases and J 5 bases, with 11 bases left between them. The CDR3 reads CASSSTTPTGELFF. The CDR3, as DNA: TGTGCCAGCAGTTCCACAACTCCGACCGGGGAGCTGTTTTTT.